This T cell receptor (beta chain) was obtained from a study of blood T cell repertoires in COVID-19. Across the study: T cells, B-cell-depleted T cells, or PBMCs supplied cDNA or gDNA.

How the authors handled the data: Amplification of reference gene primers was used by the study to estimate nucleated cell counts. The repertoire was sequenced with immunoSEQ multiplex PCR; TCRdb's copy has only in-frame clones and lacks some. Clonal size and the V and J genes are those of that table, whereas D and trimming came from the DNA. The table records tens of thousands of clones, roughly nine tenths of them present only once. Looked up from germline, CDR1 is SQVTM and CDR2 is ANQGSEA. There are 17 residues in the CDR3. The V segment lost 1 base and the J segment 4 bases; nucleotides outside the gene matches: 8.

The sequenced sample consisted of peripheral blood. J is TRBJ2-1 and V is TRBV29-1; 12 nucleotides match TRBD1. The TCR was taken from a man between 60 and 70 years old with active COVID-19. CDR3 region: CSVEGGQGASSYNEQFF. The CDR3, as DNA: TGCAGCGTTGAAGGGGGACAGGGGGCCAGTTCTTACAATGAGCAGTTCTTC.